This entry describes one TCR beta chain. The ends were cut back, 5 bases at V and 5 bases at J, with 14 bases in the middle. Germline lookup yields CDR1 SGHTA and CDR2 FQGNSA. The CDR3 spans 14 residues. The method was immunoSEQ multiplex PCR; TCRdb's version includes in-frame clones alone and lacks a portion of them. This sample has around 130,000 clones, with 92% found just once. This sample is part of a study of T cell responses to AZD1222 COVID-19 vaccine. The source is an adult in good health. This specimen was peripheral blood, taken on day 0 of AZD1222 vaccination. V usage is TRBV7-2 and J usage is TRBJ2-3; no clear D gene. The CDR3 loop reads CASSPRAYGDTQYF. As DNA, the CDR3 is TGTGCCAGCAGCCCCCGGGCGTACGGAGATACGCAGTATTTT.